This T cell receptor (beta chain) stems from a study of blood T cell repertoires in COVID-19. Study summary: Sites in the United States, Italy and Spain provided acute and convalescent COVID-19 samples. Sources were T cells, B-cell-depleted T cells, or PBMCs; the material itself was cDNA or gDNA.

The CDR3 runs 15 residues. Germline V gene data show CDR1 as SEHNR and CDR2 as FQNEAQ (reference sequence). With 2 bases clipped from V and 5 bases from J, the junction kept 8 bases outside the gene matches. In the authors' workflow: Amplification with reference gene primers provided the estimates of nucleated cell counts. Profiled with immunoSEQ multiplex PCR; TCRdb holds only in-frame clones, not every one. That table gives V, J and clone size, and the DNA gave D and trimming. The table shows 200,000 to 300,000 clones, with approximately 88% occurring only once. This receptor was identified in a human donor in a cohort sampled during active COVID-19. The source material was peripheral blood. This chain links TRBV7-9 with TRBJ2-7; TRBD1 agrees at 8 bases. DNA for the CDR3: TGTGCCAGCAGCTTACGCCAGGGGGCTTCGGACGAGCAGTACTTC. Translated: CASSLRQGASDEQYF.